This TCR beta chain was recovered during a study of T and B cells in COVID-19 patients (dated by TCRdb to about 2020). Describing the broader study: Using TRB and IGH repertoire sequencing of peripheral blood, the study characterized adaptive immunity in COVID-19 patients who had active infection or had recovered. A recovered cohort comprised some 18 patients contributing roughly 21 samples, mostly after mild to moderate COVID-19 managed as outpatients. A median age of approximately 37 years was recorded in the recovered cohort versus 60 to 85 years in the active-infection cohort. Critical illness requiring mechanical ventilation or ECMO was present in about 55% of the 20 patients in the active-infection cohort. Comorbidities linked to unfavorable COVID-19 outcome were present in about 90% of the 20 patients in the active-infection cohort. The TCR and BCR sequence repository comprised a few dozen patients and approximately 69 time points, with over 7 million TCR sequences analysed. Because samples were available both during active disease and after recovery, a couple of patients were counted in both the recovered and the active cohorts. Repertoire analyses used an age-matched reference group of 40 or so healthy donors who were negative for COVID-19 antibodies as the comparison. As many as 9 follow-up blood samples were taken per patient, and some of the samples covered different disease stages within the same individual.

TRB repertoires were amplified using roughly 220-550 ng of genomic DNA isolated from blood. General findings and caveats noted by the study authors: The reported TCR clusters were said to need prospective validation before any clinical use. A total of 2,331 exclusive TCR clusters, including under 40 low-pGen clusters, were found in the recovered cohort. Few blood samples were available from mildly ill patients while symptoms were present, and early samples from severe cases were likewise scarce. In patients with COVID-19, the usage of TRBV/TRBJ genes was reported to be strongly skewed. During active COVID-19 the TRB repertoires were highly clonal, but at recovery diversity and richness rose above the levels seen in healthy donors. Specific T cell subsets (CD4+/Treg/CD8+) and sorted SARS-CoV-2-responsive or tetramer+ T cells had not yet been sequenced, and these experiments were ongoing. The size of the cohort was considered insufficient for assessing HLA contributions to COVID-19 susceptibility or severity.

This clonotype is considered medium-sized (0.01 to 0.1%). This clone's antigen is unknown. Within one base of it there is no much larger clone, and no base qualities were kept. The CDR3 covers 14 residues, taking in both the cysteine and the phenylalanine. The kept DNA is CDR3 alone, 42 bases in frame from the first base. V and J lose 0 bases and 8 bases, and a span of 12 bases separates them. CDR1 and CDR2, per the germline V gene, are MNHNS and SASEGT. The run used an Illumina MiSeq. TRB rearrangements were amplified by multiplex PCR with BIOMED2 TRB-A/B primer pools. Illumina-compatible adapters and 7-nucleotide sample barcodes were attached to the amplicons in two consecutive PCRs. Phusion HS II polymerase was used for all library PCRs. The amplicons were purified from gel with the NucleoSpin Gel and PCR Clean-up kit, measured on Qubit, and combined at roughly 4.3 nM. Before Illumina next-generation sequencing, the quality of the amplicon pool was assessed on an Agilent 2100 Bioanalyzer. Turning to the authors' computational methods: Annotation of TRB rearrangements was done in MiXCR 3.0.8 with the default MiXCR reference library. Non-productive reads and sequences with fewer than 2 reads were excluded, and each unique CDR3 nucleotide sequence counted as one clone. Clonality, diversity, richness and V-J gene usage were calculated in R 3.5.1. GLIPH2 was used to cluster TCRs by CDR3 similarity, and OLGA was used to calculate generation probabilities. GLIPH2 clusters were kept only when the clusters contained at least four unique TCR clonotypes present in at least three individuals. In-frame beta chains were kept once TCRdb had trimmed the public reads at Q25 with fastp and called clones with MiXCR. For every CDR3 protein sequence, its rows merge into one entry that carries the most common genes and DNA. Clone size and V and J calls follow TCRdb, not the original study. Across this sample there are about 5,000 distinct CDR3 sequences, with roughly 25% seen only once. Approximately 20% of the sample lies in the top ten.

The source of this sequence is a human donor with active COVID-19. This receptor chain uses TRBV6-1 and TRBJ2-3; there is no confident call for the D gene. Sequencing used blood. For the CDR3, the sequence is CASSEAHTRGTQYF. The sequenced DNA is TGTGCCAGCAGTGAAGCCCATACTCGCGGTACGCAGTATTTT.